The TCR beta chain under discussion was sequenced for a study of T cells in localized non-small cell lung cancer. Here immunoSEQ multiplex PCR was the method, and the copy in TCRdb shows in-frame clones only, minus some. Of about 78,000 clones listed, approximately 84% were seen once; the top ten hold 2.8%. CDR1 SGDLS and CDR2 YYNGEE come from the germline V gene. This CDR3 has 17 amino acids. The V end lost 0 bases, the J end lost 7 bases, and 19 bases lay between the germline ends. The chain has TRBV9 and TRBJ2-2; D tentatively reads TRBD1 or TRBD2 (6 bases each). The source is a man aged 35 to 70 with stage I lung adenocarcinoma. Specimen: peripheral blood, collected before any cancer treatment. CDR3 amino acids: CASSVDRGPSIIGELFF. As DNA, the CDR3 is TGTGCCAGCAGCGTAGATCGGGGGCCGAGTATCATCGGGGAGCTGTTTTTT.